This T cell receptor (beta chain) was sequenced for a study of vaccination and CD4 T cells after COVID-19. This clonotype was seen more than once but under ten times. Its specificity is unknown. Oncomine TCR Beta short-read sequencing was applied to DNA from cultured CD4+ T cells. Each CDR3 protein is one row after TCRdb ran MiXCR on the PCR reads. The sample consists of more than 15,000 distinct CDR3 sequences, around 47% of them appearing once. Trimming left V 1 base short and J 0 bases short, with 12 bases between. This CDR3 is 15 amino acids long. The germline CDR1 and CDR2 sequences are DFQATT and SNEGSKA (reference sequence). Sample treatment: approximately 11-day PBMC culture with coronavirus spike peptide pools or control peptides (ViraFEST assay).

Source material: CD4+ T cells from blood, cultured in vitro. The clonotype originates from a human donor who had recovered from COVID-19. V is TRBV20-1 and J is TRBJ2-5; D is possibly TRBD2 (6 bases). CDR3 loop: CSARVLAWYQETQYF. DNA for the CDR3: TGCAGTGCTAGAGTTCTAGCGTGGTACCAAGAGACCCAGTACTTC.